This T cell receptor beta chain originates from a study of blood T cells in healthy people across ages (dated by TCRdb to between 2014 and 2016). At the level of the whole study: In model experiments, template switching captured about one uniquely barcoded TCR beta cDNA molecule for every two T cells. To track age-related changes in TCR beta repertoire diversity, the study relied on deep sequencing normalized with unique cDNA molecular identifiers. To avoid experimental bias, donors of different ages were randomly spread across the sequencing lanes. The donors were divided into four age groups: young (average approximately 17 years), middle-aged (about 39), aged (around 67) and long-lived (around 87). The study analyzed two additional independent replicas of 1 million unique cDNA reads from the same blood draw for two donors, one aged 18 to 30 and one aged 80 or older.

This clonotype was observed a few times. It lacks a known antigen. Base-call qualities are not available, and no considerably larger clone is one nucleotide away. The protocol used for the library was 5' RACE. The instrument was an Illumina HiSeq 2500. The second PCR ran for about 6 to 11 cycles and used a J-beta primer mix along with a sample-barcoded 5' primer. Each TCR beta cDNA molecule received a unique molecular identifier from a template-switch 5' adaptor carrying 12 random nucleotides. Each sample yielded at least 3 million CDR3-containing paired-end reads. All of the RNA was converted into first-strand cDNA using the Mint cDNA synthesis kit, with a TRBC-specific oligonucleotide serving as the primer. Following uracil-DNA glycosylase treatment, a first 18-cycle PCR with universal primers M1SS and BC2_uni_R was performed on all cDNA. The paper's processing steps were these. Normalization of each sample was performed by random selection of 1 million high-quality reads, each carrying a distinct molecular identifier. Reads sharing molecular identifiers were discarded rather than binned into consensus sequences. MiTCR, set to a Q25 quality threshold and the strictest error-elimination algorithm, was used for CDR3 identification, clonotype clustering and error correction. Lower-bound total TCR beta diversity was estimated with a nonparametric unseen species model using Euler transformation. The public reads were quality trimmed at Q25 with fastp and then assembled into clones with MiXCR by TCRdb, keeping productive beta chains. Each CDR3 protein gets just one entry, which takes the most common genes and DNA from the rows behind it. TCRdb assigned the V and J calls; the authors' analysis was not used. This sample lists about 900,000 distinct CDR3 sequences; roughly 43% were detected once. Roughly 12% of the sample rests with the top ten.

On the study overall, not on this receptor specifically: Total diversity estimates from one million sequenced T cells were considered lower bounds and underestimates. Observed TCR beta diversity per million T cells fell roughly linearly with age, and a significant reduction was already apparent by age about 38. Because donor CMV infection status was unknown, age-related changes in expanded clonotypes were potentially confounded. Because profiling used bulk unsorted PBMCs, naive and antigen-experienced compartments could not be compared conclusively. There was a strong correlation between observed TCR beta diversity and the percentage of naive T cells measured by flow cytometry. Compared with the aged group, the long-lived group had more naive CD4+ T cells, fewer expanded clones and increased TCR diversity, suggesting age selection.

Donors were 35 to 40 systemically healthy Caucasian individuals from Russia aged about 6 to 100 years. Ten milliliters of peripheral blood were drawn from each donor into EDTA-treated Vacutainer tubes. Ficoll-Paque density-gradient centrifugation was used to isolate PBMCs, with at least 6 million obtained per sample. Total RNA was extracted from PBMCs with Trizol reagent, with at least 6 micrograms obtained per sample. For every donor, flow cytometry on a PBMC aliquot measured the percentage of naive CD45RAhigh/CD27high T cells. V is pared back by 5 bases and J by 3 bases, with 7 bases lying between the germline termini. Its CDR3 holds 13 amino acids, cysteine through phenylalanine. The DNA shown is the 39-base CDR3, in frame from base 1.

The source material was blood. Recombination linked TRBV12-3 or TRBV12-4 to TRBJ1-4; the D segment cannot be called with confidence. This TCR came from a man aged 25 to 40 in good health. CDR3 loop: CASSDTSNEKLFF. The nucleotide sequence reads as follows: TGTGCCAGCAGTGATACATCTAATGAAAAACTGTTTTTT.